The rows below give T cell receptor beta chains drawn from one sample of a study of T-cell memory formation after mild COVID-19. Each CDR3 protein is one row after TCRdb ran MiXCR on the 5' RACE reads. The sample lists 400,000 to 500,000 distinct CDR3 sequences, around 19% seen once, with 7.5% to 9.5% in the top ten. Sequenced: PBMCs or a T cell subset sorted from them (not recorded which). Receptor source: an adult woman who had mild COVID-19 (a few samples of this study predate the infection). Cell type and time point are not known. CDR3s leave out the opening cysteine and the closing phenylalanine or tryptophan. The order of the fields is V gene, J gene, CDR3 protein.

V: TRBV11-1; J: TRBJ2-7; CDR3: ASSLEDRGQY
V: TRBV2; J: TRBJ2-7; CDR3: ASSKGTPEQY
V: TRBV7-9; J: TRBJ2-5; CDR3: ASSSTGGEKTQY
V: TRBV5-1; J: TRBJ2-1; CDR3: ASSLGTGGSQSSYNEQF
V: TRBV12-3/TRBV12-4; J: TRBJ1-5; CDR3: ASSFRAQYDQPQH
V: TRBV19; J: TRBJ1-2; CDR3: ASRDGQGYT
V: TRBV6-5; J: TRBJ2-3; CDR3: ASSYSSGAPTDTQY
V: TRBV5-1; J: TRBJ1-5; CDR3: ASSLESTGQPQH
V: TRBV5-1; J: TRBJ1-1; CDR3: ASNSGTWRNTEAF
V: TRBV27; J: TRBJ2-7; CDR3: ASSISGSQNEQY
V: TRBV29-1; J: TRBJ1-1; CDR3: SVASSRNTEAF
V: TRBV5-1; J: TRBJ2-7; CDR3: ASSLDFGQSIGEQY
V: TRBV6-1; J: TRBJ1-1; CDR3: ASSEGRDKGRLNTEAF
V: TRBV5-4; J: TRBJ2-7; CDR3: ASSLEGRTGDEQY
V: TRBV7-9; J: TRBJ1-2; CDR3: ASSLAGTGTHGYT
V: TRBV12-3/TRBV12-4; J: TRBJ2-1; CDR3: ASKFQGARNNEQF
V: TRBV12-3/TRBV12-4; J: TRBJ1-2; CDR3: ASSLGTEYGYT
V: TRBV7-8; J: TRBJ2-1; CDR3: ASSLGWTSGRTDREQF
V: TRBV12-5; J: TRBJ1-1; CDR3: ATMDRGINTEAF
V: TRBV5-1; J: TRBJ2-6; CDR3: ASSLGYASGANVLT
V: TRBV9; J: TRBJ1-1; CDR3: ASSAGTGNTEAF
V: TRBV11-1; J: TRBJ2-5; CDR3: ASSESTGVGETQY
V: TRBV11-1; J: TRBJ2-7; CDR3: ASSPGPTYLYEQY
V: TRBV9; J: TRBJ2-3; CDR3: ASSEGVTSTDTQY
V: TRBV7-9; J: TRBJ1-1; CDR3: ASSYGLRREGHTEAF
V: TRBV21-1; J: TRBJ1-1; CDR3: ASSKEGGAVKNTEAF
V: TRBV7-9; J: TRBJ1-1; CDR3: ASSLDRDRNTEAF
V: TRBV7-8; J: TRBJ2-7; CDR3: ASSLEGGSAYEQY
V: TRBV18; J: TRBJ2-7; CDR3: ASSPREDSYEQY
V: TRBV9; J: TRBJ2-3; CDR3: ASSVSGGDTQY
V: TRBV20-1; J: TRBJ1-6; CDR3: SARGTSQKPLH
V: TRBV5-1; J: TRBJ2-2; CDR3: ASSTGTSGGNTGELF
V: TRBV5-1; J: TRBJ2-1; CDR3: ASSLEAVSYNEQF
V: TRBV5-1; J: TRBJ2-3; CDR3: ASSWADPDTQY
V: TRBV15; J: TRBJ2-5; CDR3: ATSRVARIETQY
V: TRBV24-1; J: TRBJ2-7; CDR3: ATSGPGVYEQY
V: TRBV3-1; J: TRBJ2-1; CDR3: ASTKLAGGPSEQF
V: TRBV4-1; J: TRBJ1-1; CDR3: ASSQDRASTEAF
V: TRBV9; J: TRBJ2-2; CDR3: ASSVLAGDTGELF
V: TRBV7-9; J: TRBJ2-5; CDR3: ASTDRETQY
V: TRBV7-9; J: TRBJ2-5; CDR3: ASSTEWALQGTQY
V: TRBV9; J: TRBJ2-7; CDR3: ASSVAALAPYEQY